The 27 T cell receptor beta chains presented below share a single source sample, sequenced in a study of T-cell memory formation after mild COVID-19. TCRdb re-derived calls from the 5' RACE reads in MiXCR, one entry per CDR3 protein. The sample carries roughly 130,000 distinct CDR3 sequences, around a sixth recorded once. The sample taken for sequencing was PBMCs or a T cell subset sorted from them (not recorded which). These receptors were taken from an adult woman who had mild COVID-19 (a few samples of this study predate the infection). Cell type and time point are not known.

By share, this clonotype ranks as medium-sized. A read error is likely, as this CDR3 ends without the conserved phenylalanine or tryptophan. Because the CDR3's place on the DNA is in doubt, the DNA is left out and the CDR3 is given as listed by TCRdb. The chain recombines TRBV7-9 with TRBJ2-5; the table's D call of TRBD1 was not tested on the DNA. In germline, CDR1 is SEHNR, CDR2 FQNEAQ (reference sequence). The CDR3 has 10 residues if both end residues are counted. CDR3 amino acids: CATRPGTGED.

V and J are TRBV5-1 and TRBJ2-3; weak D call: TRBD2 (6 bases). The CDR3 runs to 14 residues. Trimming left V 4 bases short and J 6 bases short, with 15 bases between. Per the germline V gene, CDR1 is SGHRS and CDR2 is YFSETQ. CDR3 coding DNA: TGCGCCAGCAGCCCGGGGGTAGGACGGGATACGCAGTATTTT. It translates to CASSPGVGRDTQYF.

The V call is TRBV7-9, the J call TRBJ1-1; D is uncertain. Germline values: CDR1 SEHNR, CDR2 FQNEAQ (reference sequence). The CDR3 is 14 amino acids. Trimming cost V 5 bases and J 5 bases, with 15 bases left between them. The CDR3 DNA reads TGTGCCAGCAGCCCCCGGATCCGAAGGACTGAAGCTTTCTTT. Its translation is CASSPRIRRTEAFF.

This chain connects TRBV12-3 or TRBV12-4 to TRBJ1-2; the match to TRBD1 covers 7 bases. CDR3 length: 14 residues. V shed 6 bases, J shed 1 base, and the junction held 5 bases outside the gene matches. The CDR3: CASRAGTDNYGYTF. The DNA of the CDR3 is TGTGCCAGCAGGGCCGGGACAGATAACTATGGCTACACCTTC.

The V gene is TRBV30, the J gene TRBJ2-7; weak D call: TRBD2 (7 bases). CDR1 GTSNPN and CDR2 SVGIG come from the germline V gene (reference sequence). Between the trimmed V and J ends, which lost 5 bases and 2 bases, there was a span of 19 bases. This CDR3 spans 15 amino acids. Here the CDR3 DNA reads TGTGCCTGGGGGCGGGGGTTGGCAGGGGCCTACGAGCAGTACTTC. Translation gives CAWGRGLAGAYEQYF.

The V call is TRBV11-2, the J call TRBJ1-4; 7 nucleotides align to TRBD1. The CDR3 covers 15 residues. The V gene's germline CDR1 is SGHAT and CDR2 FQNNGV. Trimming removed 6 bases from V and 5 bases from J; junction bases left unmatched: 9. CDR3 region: CASRRSGGGNEKLFF. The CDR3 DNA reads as TGTGCCAGCAGACGATCAGGGGGGGGAAATGAAAAACTGTTTTTT.

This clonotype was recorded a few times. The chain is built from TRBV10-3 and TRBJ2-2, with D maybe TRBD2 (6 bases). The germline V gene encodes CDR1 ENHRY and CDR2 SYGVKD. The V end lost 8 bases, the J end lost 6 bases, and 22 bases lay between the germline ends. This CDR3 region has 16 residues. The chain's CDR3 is CAIGGQGGPQAGELFF. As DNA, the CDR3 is TGTGCCATCGGTGGTCAAGGAGGGCCTCAGGCCGGGGAGCTGTTTTTT.

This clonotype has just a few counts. The DNA of the CDR3 is TGTGCCAGCAGTGAAGGGTTCTACGAGCAGTACTTC. The encoded protein is CASSEGFYEQYF. This chain uses TRBV2 with TRBJ2-7, with D unresolved. Looked up from germline, CDR1 is SNHLY and CDR2 is FYNNEI. There are 12 residues in the CDR3. Between the trimmed V and J ends, which lost 1 base and 3 bases, there was a span of 4 bases.

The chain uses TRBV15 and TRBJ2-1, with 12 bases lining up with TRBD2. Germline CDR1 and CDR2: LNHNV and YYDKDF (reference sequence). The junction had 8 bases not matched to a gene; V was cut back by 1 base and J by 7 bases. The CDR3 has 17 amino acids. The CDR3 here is CATSRVSLAGGPNEQFF. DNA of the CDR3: TGTGCCACCAGCAGAGTTAGCCTAGCGGGGGGGCCAAATGAGCAGTTCTTC.

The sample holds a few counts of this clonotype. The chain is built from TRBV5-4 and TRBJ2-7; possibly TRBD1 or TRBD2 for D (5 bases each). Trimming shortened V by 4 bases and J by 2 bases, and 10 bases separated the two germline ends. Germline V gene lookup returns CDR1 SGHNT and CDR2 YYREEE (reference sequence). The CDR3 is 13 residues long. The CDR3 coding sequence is TGTGCCAGCAGCGTCCGGGACGCCTACGAGCAGTACTTC. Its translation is CASSVRDAYEQYF.

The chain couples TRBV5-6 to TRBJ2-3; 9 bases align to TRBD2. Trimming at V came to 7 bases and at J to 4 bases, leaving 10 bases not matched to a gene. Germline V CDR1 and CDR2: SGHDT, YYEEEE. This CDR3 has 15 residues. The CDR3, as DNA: TGTGCCAGCGGACCGATAGCGGGAGAAGCAGATACGCAGTATTTT. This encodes CASGPIAGEADTQYF. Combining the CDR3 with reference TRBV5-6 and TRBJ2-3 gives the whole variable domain DAGVTQSPTHLIKTRGQQVTLRCSPKSGHDTVSWYQQALGQGPQFIFQYYEEEERQRGNFPDRFSGHQFPNYSSELNVNALLLGDSALYLCASGPIAGEADTQYFGPGTRLTVL.

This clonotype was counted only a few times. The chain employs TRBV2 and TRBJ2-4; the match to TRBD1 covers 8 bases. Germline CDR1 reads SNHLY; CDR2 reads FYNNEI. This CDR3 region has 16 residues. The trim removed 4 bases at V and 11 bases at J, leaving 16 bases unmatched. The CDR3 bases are TGTGCCAGCAGTGGACCCCGGGACAGGCCAATTCGGGTTCAGTACTTC. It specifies CASSGPRDRPIRVQYF.

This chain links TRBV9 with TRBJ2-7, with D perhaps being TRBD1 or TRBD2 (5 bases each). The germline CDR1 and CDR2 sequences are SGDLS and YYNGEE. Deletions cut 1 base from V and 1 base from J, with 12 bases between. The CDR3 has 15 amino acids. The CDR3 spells CASSVQGSGSYEQYF. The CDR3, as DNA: TGTGCCAGCAGCGTACAGGGATCGGGATCCTACGAGCAGTACTTC.

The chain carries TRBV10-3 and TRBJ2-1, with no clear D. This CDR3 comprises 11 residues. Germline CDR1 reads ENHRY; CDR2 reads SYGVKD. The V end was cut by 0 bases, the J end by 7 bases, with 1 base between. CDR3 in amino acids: CAISESNEQFF. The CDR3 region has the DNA TGTGCCATCAGTGAGTCGAATGAGCAGTTCTTC.

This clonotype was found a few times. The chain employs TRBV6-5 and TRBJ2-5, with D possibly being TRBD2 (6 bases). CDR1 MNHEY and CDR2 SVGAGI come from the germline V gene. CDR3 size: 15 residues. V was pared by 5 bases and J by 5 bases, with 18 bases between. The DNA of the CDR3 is TGTGCCAGCAGTGACACACCAACTAGCAGGGAGACCCAGTACTTC. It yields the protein CASSDTPTSRETQYF.

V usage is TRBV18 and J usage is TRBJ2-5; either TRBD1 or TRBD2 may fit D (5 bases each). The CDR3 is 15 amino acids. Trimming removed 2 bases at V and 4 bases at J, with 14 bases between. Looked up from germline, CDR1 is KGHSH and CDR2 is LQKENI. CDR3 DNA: TGTGCCAGCTCACCATTTACAGGAGGAGGAGAGACCCAGTACTTC. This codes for CASSPFTGGGETQYF. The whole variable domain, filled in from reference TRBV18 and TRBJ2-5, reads NAGVMQNPRHLVRRRGQEARLRCSPMKGHSHVYWYRQLPEEGLKFMVYLQKENIIDESGMPKERFSAEFPKEGPSILRIQQVVRGDSAAYFCASSPFTGGGETQYFGPGTRLLVL.

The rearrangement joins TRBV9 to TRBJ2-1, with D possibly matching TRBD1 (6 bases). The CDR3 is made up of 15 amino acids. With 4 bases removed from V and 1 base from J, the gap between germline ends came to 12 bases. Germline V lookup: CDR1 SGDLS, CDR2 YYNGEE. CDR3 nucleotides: TGTGCCAGCAGCCCTCGGCAGGGGTCCTACAATGAGCAGTTCTTC. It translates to CASSPRQGSYNEQFF.

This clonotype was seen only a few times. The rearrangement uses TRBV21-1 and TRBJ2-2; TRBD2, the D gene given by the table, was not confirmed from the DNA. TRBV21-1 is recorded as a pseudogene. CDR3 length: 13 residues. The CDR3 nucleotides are TGTGCCAGCAAGGAGGGACTACACGGGGAGCTGTTTTTT. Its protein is CASKEGLHGELFF.

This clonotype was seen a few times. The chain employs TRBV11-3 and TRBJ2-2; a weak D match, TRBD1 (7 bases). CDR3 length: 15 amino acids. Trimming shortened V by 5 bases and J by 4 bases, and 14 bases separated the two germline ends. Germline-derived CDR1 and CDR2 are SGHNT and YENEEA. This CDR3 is CASSPRQGGTGELFF. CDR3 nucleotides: TGTGCCAGCAGCCCCCGACAGGGAGGCACCGGGGAGCTGTTTTTT.

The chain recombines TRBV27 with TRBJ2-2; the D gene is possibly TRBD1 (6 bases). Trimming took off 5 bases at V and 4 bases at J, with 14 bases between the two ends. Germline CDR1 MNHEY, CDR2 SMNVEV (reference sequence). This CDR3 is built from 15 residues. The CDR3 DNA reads TGTGCCAGCAGTATAGACAGGAGCTCCACCGGGGAGCTGTTTTTT. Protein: CASSIDRSSTGELFF.

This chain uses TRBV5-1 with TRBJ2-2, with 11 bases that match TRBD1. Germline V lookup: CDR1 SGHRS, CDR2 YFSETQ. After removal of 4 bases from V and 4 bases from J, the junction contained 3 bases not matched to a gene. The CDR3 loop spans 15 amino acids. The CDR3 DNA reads TGCGCCAGCAGCGCCGGGACAGGGGGCACCGGGGAGCTGTTTTTT. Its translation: CASSAGTGGTGELFF.

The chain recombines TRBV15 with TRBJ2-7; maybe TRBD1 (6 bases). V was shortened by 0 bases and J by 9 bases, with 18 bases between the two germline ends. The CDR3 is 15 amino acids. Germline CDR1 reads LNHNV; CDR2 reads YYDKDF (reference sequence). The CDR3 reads CATSRESVQGTVQYF. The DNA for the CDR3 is TGTGCCACCAGCAGAGAGTCTGTCCAGGGGACGGTGCAGTACTTC.

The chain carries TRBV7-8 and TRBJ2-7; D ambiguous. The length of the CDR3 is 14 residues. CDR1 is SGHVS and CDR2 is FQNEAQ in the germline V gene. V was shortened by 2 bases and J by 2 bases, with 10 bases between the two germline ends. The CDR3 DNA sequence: TGTGCCAGCAGCTTATCCAGACCTACCTACGAGCAGTACTTC. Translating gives CASSLSRPTYEQYF.

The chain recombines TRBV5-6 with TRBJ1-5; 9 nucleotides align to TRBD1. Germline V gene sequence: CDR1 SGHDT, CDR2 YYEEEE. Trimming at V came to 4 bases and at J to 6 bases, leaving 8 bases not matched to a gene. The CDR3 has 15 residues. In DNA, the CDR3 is TGTGCCAGCAGCACCACCACAGGGGGCGGTCAGCCCCAGCATTTT. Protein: CASSTTTGGGQPQHF. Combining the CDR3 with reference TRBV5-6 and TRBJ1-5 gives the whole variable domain DAGVTQSPTHLIKTRGQQVTLRCSPKSGHDTVSWYQQALGQGPQFIFQYYEEEERQRGNFPDRFSGHQFPNYSSELNVNALLLGDSALYLCASSTTTGGGQPQHFGDGTRLSIL.

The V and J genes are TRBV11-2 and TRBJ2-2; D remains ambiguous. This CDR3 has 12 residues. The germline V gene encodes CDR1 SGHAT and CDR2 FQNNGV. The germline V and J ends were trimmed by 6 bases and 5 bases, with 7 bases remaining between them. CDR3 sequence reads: CASSSQTGELFF. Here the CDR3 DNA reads TGTGCCAGCAGTTCACAGACCGGGGAGCTGTTTTTT.

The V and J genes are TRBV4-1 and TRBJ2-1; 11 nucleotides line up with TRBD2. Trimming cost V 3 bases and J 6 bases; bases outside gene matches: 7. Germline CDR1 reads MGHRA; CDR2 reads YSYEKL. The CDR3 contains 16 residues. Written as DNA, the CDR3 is TGCGCCAGCAGCCACACTGGGACTAGCGGCCCCAATGAGCAGTTCTTC. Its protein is CASSHTGTSGPNEQFF.

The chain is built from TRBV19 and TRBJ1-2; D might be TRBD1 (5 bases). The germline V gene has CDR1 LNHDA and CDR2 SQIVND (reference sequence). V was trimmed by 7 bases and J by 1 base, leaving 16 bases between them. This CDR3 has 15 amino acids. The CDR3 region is CASNLRDGLNYGYTF. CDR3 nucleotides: TGTGCCAGTAATCTCCGGGACGGCCTTAACTATGGCTACACCTTC.